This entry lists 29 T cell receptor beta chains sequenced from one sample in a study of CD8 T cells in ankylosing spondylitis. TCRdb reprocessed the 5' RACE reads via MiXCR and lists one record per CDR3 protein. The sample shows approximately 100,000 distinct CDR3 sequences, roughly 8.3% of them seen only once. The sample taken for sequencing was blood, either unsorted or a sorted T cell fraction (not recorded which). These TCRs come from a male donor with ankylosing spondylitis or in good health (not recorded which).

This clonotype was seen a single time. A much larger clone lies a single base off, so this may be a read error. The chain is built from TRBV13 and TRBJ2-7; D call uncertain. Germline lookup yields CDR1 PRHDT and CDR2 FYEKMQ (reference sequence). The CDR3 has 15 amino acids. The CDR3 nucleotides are TGTGCCAGCAGCTTAGGATCCCTGGCATCCTACGAGCACTACTTC. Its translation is CASSLGSLASYEHYF.

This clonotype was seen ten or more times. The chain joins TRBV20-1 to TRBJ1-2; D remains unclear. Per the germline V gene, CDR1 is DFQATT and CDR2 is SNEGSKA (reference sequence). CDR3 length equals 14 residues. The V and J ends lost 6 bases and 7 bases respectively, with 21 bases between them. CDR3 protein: CSALPNLAGGGYTF. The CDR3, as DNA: TGCAGTGCCCTCCCTAACCTGGCTGGTGGTGGCTACACCTTC.

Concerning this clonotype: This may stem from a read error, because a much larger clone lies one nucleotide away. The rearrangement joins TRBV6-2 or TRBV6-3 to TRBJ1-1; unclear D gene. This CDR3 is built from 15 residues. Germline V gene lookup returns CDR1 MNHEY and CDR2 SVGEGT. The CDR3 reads CASSYSIWENIEAFF. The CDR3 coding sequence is TGTGCCAGCAGTTACTCGATTTGGGAGAACATTGAAGCTTTCTTT.

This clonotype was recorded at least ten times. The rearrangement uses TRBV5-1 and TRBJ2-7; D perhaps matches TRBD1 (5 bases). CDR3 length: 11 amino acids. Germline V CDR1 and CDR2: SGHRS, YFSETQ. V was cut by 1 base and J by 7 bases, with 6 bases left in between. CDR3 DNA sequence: TGCGCCAGCAGCTTGTCAGGGGAGCAGTACTTC. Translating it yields CASSLSGEQYF.

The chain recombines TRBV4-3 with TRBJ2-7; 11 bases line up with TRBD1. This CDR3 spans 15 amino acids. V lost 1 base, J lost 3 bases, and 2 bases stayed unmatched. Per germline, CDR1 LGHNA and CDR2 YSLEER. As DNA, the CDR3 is TGCGCCAGCAGCCAAGGGACAGGGGGCTACTACGAGCAGTACTTC. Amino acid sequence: CASSQGTGGYYEQYF.

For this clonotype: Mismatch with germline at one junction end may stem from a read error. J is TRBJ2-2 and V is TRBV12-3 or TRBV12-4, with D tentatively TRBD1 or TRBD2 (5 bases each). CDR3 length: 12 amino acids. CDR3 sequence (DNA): TGTGCCAGCTTAGGGGTGACCGGGGATCTGTTTTTT. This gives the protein CASLGVTGDLFF.

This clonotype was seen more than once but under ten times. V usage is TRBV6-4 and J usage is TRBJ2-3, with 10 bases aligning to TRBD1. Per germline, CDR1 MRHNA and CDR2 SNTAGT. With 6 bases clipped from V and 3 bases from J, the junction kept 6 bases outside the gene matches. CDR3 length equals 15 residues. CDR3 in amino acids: CASSMDRGVTDTQYF. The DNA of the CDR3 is TGTGCCAGCAGCATGGACAGGGGGGTGACAGATACGCAGTATTTT.

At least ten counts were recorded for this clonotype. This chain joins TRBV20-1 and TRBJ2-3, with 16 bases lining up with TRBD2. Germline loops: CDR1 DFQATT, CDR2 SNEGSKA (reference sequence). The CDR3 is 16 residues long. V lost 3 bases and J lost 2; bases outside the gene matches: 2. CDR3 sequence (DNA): TGCAGTGCTAGGGGGACTAGCGGGAGGGTCACAGATACGCAGTATTTT. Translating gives CSARGTSGRVTDTQYF.

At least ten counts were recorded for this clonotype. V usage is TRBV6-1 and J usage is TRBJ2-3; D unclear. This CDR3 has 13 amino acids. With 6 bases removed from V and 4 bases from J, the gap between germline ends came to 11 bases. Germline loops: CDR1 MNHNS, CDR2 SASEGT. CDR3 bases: TGTGCCAGCAGGAGGAGCCCAGCAGATACGCAGTATTTT. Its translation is CASRRSPADTQYF.

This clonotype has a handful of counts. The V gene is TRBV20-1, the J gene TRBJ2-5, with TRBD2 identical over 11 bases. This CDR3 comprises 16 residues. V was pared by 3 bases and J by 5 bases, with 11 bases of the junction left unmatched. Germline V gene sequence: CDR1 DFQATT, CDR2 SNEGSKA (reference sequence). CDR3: CSASSPVTSGTETQYF. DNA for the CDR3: TGCAGTGCTAGTTCCCCCGTGACTAGCGGGACGGAGACCCAGTACTTC.

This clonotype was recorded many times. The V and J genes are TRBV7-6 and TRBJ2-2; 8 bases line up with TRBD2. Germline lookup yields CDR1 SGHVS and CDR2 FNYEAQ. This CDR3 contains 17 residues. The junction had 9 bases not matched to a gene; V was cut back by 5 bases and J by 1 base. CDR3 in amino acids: CASSQGYSGMNTGELFF. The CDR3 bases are TGTGCCAGCAGCCAAGGGTATAGCGGGATGAACACCGGGGAGCTGTTTTTT.

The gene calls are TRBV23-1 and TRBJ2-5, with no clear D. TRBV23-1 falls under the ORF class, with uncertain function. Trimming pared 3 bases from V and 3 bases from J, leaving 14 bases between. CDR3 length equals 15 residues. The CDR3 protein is CASSQSVEDKETQYF. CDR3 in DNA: TGCGCCAGCAGTCAGTCGGTAGAGGATAAAGAGACCCAGTACTTC.

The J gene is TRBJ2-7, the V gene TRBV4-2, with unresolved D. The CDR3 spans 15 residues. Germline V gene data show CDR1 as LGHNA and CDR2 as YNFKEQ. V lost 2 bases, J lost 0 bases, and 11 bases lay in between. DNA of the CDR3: TGTGCCAGCAGCCAACCGGGTCTAAGCTCCTACGAGCAGTACTTC. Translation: CASSQPGLSSYEQYF.

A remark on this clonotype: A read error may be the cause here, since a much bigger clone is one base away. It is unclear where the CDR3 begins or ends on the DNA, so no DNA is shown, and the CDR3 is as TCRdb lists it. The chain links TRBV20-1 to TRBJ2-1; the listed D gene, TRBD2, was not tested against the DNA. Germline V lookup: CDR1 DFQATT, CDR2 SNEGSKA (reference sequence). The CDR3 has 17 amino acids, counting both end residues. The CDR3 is CSGRDSETYVCYNEQFF.

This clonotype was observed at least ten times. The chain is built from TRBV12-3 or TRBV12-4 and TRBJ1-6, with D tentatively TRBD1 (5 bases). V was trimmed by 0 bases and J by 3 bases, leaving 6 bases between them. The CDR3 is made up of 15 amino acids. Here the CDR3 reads CASSLAGGYNSPLHF. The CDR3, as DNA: TGTGCCAGCAGTTTAGCGGGGGGCTATAATTCACCCCTCCACTTT.

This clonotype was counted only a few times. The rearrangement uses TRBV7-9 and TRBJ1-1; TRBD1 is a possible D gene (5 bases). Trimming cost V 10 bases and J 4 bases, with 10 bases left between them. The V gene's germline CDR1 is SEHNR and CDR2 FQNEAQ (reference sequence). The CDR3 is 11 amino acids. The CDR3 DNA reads TGTGCCACCGGGAGGGGCACTGAAGCTTTCTTT. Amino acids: CATGRGTEAFF.

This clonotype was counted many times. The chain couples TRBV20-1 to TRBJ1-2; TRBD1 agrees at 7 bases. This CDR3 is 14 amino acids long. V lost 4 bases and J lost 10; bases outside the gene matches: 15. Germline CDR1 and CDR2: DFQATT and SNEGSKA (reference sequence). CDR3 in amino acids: CSAIGGRAQSDYTF. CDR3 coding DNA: TGCAGTGCTATAGGGGGCAGGGCTCAATCGGACTACACCTTC.

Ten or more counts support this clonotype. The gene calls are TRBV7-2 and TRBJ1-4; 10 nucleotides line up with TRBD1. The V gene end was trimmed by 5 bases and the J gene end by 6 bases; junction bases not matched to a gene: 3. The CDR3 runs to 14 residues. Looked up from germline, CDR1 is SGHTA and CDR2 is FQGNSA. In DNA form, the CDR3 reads TGTGCCAGCAGCCGGGACAGGGGAGATGAAAAACTGTTTTTT. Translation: CASSRDRGDEKLFF.

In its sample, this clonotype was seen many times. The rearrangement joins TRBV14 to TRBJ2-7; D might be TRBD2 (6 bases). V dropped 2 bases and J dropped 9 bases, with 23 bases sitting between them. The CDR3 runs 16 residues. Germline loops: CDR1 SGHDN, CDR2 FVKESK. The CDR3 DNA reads TGTGCCAGCAGCCAACACCGGGACTTAAGCTTTGACGGGCAGTACTTC. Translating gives CASSQHRDLSFDGQYF.

CDR3 amino acids: CASSFGQGPRQETQYF. The CDR3 DNA reads TGCGCCAGCAGCTTCGGACAGGGGCCGCGACAAGAGACCCAGTACTTC. This chain connects TRBV5-1 to TRBJ2-5, with 9 bases fitting TRBD1. The CDR3 length is 16 residues. Trimming removed 2 bases from V and 2 bases from J; junction bases left unmatched: 7. Per the germline V gene, CDR1 is SGHRS and CDR2 is YFSETQ.

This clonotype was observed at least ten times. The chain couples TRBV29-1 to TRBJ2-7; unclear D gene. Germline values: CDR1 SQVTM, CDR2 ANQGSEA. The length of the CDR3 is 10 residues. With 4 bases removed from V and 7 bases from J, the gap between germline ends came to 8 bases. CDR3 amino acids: CSVGVVEQYF. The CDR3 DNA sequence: TGCAGCGTTGGTGTGGTTGAGCAGTACTTC.

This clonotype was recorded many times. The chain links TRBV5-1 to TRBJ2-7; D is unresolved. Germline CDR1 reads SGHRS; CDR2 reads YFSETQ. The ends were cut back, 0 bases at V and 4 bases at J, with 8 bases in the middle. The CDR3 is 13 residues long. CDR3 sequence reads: CASSLDGWYEQYF. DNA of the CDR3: TGCGCCAGCAGCTTGGACGGGTGGTACGAGCAGTACTTC.

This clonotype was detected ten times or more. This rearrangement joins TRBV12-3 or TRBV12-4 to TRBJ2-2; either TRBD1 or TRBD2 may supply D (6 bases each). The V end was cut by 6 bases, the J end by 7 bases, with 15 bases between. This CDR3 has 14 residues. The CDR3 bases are TGTGCCAGCAGCTATACTAGCAGGGGCGGGGAGCTGTTTTTT. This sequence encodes CASSYTSRGGELFF.

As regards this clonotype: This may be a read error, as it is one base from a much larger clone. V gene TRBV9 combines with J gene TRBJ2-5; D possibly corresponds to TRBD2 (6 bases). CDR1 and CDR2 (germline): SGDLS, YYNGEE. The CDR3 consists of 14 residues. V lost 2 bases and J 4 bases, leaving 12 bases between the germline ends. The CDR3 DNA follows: TGTGCCAGCAGCGTCCTTGCGGGAAGAGAGACCCAGTACTTC. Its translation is CASSVLAGRETQYF.

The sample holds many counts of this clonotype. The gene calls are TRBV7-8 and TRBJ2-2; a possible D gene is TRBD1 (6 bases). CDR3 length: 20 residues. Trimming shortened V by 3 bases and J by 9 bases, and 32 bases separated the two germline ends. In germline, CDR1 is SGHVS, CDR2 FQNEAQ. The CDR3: CASSLDRLLGEDPESRELFF. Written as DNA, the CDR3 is TGTGCCAGCAGCTTGGACAGACTACTAGGAGAGGACCCCGAGAGTCGGGAGCTGTTTTTT. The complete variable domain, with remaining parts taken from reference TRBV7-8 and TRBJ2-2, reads GAGVSQSPRYKVAKRGQDVALRCDPISGHVSLFWYQQALGQGPEFLTYFQNEAQLDKSGLPSDRFFAERPEGSVSTLKIQRTQQEDSAVYLCASSLDRLLGEDPESRELFFGEGSRLTVL.

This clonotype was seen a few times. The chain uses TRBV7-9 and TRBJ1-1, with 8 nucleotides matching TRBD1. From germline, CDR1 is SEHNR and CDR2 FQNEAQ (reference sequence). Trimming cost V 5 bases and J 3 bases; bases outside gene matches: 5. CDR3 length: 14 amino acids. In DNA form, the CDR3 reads TGTGCCAGCAGCCAAGAGACAGGGGACACTGAAGCTTTCTTT. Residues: CASSQETGDTEAFF.

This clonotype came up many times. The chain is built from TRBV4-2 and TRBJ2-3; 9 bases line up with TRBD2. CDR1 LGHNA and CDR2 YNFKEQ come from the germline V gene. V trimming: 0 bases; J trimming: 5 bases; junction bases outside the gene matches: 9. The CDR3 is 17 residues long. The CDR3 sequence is CASSQDWAGGPRDTQYF. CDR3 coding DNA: TGTGCCAGCAGCCAAGATTGGGCGGGGGGGCCAAGAGATACGCAGTATTTT.

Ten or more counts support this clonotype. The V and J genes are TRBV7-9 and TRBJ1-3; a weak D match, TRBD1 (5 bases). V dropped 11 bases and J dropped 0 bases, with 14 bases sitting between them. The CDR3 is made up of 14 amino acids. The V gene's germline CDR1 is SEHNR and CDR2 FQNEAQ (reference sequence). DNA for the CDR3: TGTGCCGGGACGGGGGTTGCCTCTGGAAACACCATATATTTT. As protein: CAGTGVASGNTIYF.

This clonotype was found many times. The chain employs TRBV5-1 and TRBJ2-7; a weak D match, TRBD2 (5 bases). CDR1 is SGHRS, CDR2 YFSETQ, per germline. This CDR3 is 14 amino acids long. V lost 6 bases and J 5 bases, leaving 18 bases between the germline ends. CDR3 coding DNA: TGCGCCAGCACGGCTTCCGGCGGGCTACACGAGCAGTACTTC. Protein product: CASTASGGLHEQYF.